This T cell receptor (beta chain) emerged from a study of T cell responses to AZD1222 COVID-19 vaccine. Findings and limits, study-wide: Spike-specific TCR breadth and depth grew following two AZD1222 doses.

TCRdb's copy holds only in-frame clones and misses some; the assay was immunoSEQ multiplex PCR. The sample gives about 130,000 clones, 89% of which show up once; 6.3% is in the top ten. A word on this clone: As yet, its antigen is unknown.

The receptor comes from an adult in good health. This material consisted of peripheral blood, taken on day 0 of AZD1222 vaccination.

For the CDR3, the DNA is TGCAGCGTCGAGAATTATAGGTTTGGCTACACCTTC. This encodes CSVENYRFGYTF. This chain links TRBV29-1 with TRBJ1-2; D unresolved. Trimming cost V 6 bases and J 7 bases, with 15 bases left between them. This CDR3 is 12 amino acids long. Germline V gives CDR1 SQVTM, CDR2 ANQGSEA.